This T cell receptor beta chain was recovered during a study of blood T cell repertoires in COVID-19. Germline V CDR1 and CDR2: KGHSH, LQKENI. V was pared by 2 bases and J by 3 bases, with 2 bases of the junction left unmatched. The CDR3 is 16 amino acids. With regard to this clone: The same CDR3 also results from other DNA sequences found in this sample.

Assignment of participants to cohorts was predicated upon participant-reported clinical history. The protocol was immunoSEQ multiplex PCR, while the TCRdb copy is restricted to in-frame clones and leaves out a portion. In the table there are about 380,000 clones, more than 70% of which are singletons. Sequences were obtained from PBMCs or T cells enriched from blood (not recorded which). The gene calls are TRBV18 and TRBJ1-3, with 12 bases aligning to TRBD1. The clonotype comes from a woman younger than 35 who had recovered from COVID-19. CDR3 nucleotides: TGTGCCAGCTCACCAGGGACAGGGGGCAATGGAAACACCATATATTTT. This codes for CASSPGTGGNGNTIYF. The variable domain in full, completed from reference TRBV18 and TRBJ1-3, reads NAGVMQNPRHLVRRRGQEARLRCSPMKGHSHVYWYRQLPEEGLKFMVYLQKENIIDESGMPKERFSAEFPKEGPSILRIQQVVRGDSAAYFCASSPGTGGNGNTIYFGEGSWLTVV.